Below, 2 T cell receptor beta chains from the same sample are listed, as sequenced in a study of blood T cell repertoires in COVID-19. Using immunoSEQ multiplex PCR, the repertoire was profiled, and TCRdb retains in-frame clones only, with some absent. The sample contains hundreds of thousands of clones, over 75% of which appear only once. The sample comprised PBMCs or T cells enriched from blood (not recorded which). All receptors come from a woman aged 35 to 49 with acute COVID-19.

The chain couples TRBV12-3 or TRBV12-4 to TRBJ2-7, with D unresolved. V lost 6 bases to trimming and J lost 5 bases, with 8 bases between them. The CDR3 extends over 11 amino acids. CDR3 sequence (DNA): TGTGCCAGCAGCTCCCTTCACGAGCAGTACTTC. Amino acid sequence: CASSSLHEQYF.

This chain links TRBV2 with TRBJ1-1; 9 bases map to TRBD1. The germline gives CDR1 SNHLY, CDR2 FYNNEI. This CDR3 is built from 14 residues. Trimming removed 6 bases from V and 2 bases from J; junction bases left unmatched: 4. The CDR3 spells CASSWTGDNTEAFF. CDR3 bases: TGTGCCAGCAGCTGGACAGGGGATAACACTGAAGCTTTCTTT.